This TCR beta chain was sequenced during a study of cytotoxic CD8 clonotypes in ibrutinib-treated CLL. Overall study: Following treatment for a median roughly 12 months, range 6 to 36, response samples were then taken.

TCRdb keeps only in-frame clones here, not all; method: immunoSEQ multiplex PCR. The table has some 140,000 clones, 85% to 95% seen once. Germline V lookup: CDR1 MNHNY, CDR2 SVGAGI (reference sequence). This CDR3 has 16 amino acids. V lost 2 bases and J 2 bases, leaving 13 bases between the germline ends. Overall study findings and caveats: A rise in clonality was seen at ibrutinib response, and a fall back toward baseline was seen at progression. Private clonotypes, not public ones, expanded at ibrutinib response. Age-matched healthy donor levels were exceeded by baseline clonality, which tracked circulating CD8+ T-cell counts.

Only a few counts were recorded for this clone. What it recognizes is unknown. The chain joins TRBV6-6 to TRBJ1-3; D unclear. This receptor was obtained from a human donor with chronic lymphocytic leukemia. The sequenced sample was PBMCs, obtained after 12 months of ibrutinib treatment. The CDR3 coding sequence is TGTGCCAGCAGTTACCAAGTCCGGAATGCTGGAAACACCATATATTTT. It encodes CASSYQVRNAGNTIYF.